This T cell receptor beta chain is drawn from a study of blood T cell repertoires in COVID-19. The table came from immunoSEQ multiplex PCR; TCRdb's copy has only in-frame clones and leaves some out. Counted here are hundreds of thousands of clones, about nine tenths occurring once; the ten biggest clones make up around 2.6%. After removal of 3 bases from V and 3 bases from J, the junction contained 7 bases not matched to a gene. Germline-derived CDR1 and CDR2 are GTSNPN and SVGIG (reference sequence). The CDR3 extends over 14 amino acids. Specimen: PBMCs or T cells enriched from blood (not recorded which). The clonotype was recovered from a woman in her 30s with acute COVID-19. The V and J genes are TRBV30 and TRBJ2-7; 8 bases align to TRBD1. Written as DNA, the CDR3 is TGTGCCTGGAGCGCCCGGGACAGGTTCTACGAGCAGTACTTC. Its protein product is CAWSARDRFYEQYF.